The source of this T cell receptor (beta chain) is a study of shared clonotypes between healthy human individuals. Study-wide context: The study enrolled a couple of women and three men aged 18 to 49.

Assay execution took place at the deep level. TCRdb keeps only in-frame clones here, not all; method: immunoSEQ multiplex PCR. The data hold about 2 million clones, with over 85% observed a single time. Naive CD8 cells lacked CD45RO, underwent positive selection for CCR7 and left out terminally differentiated effector memory CD45RA+ cells. This CDR3 comprises 14 residues. The V and J ends lost 0 bases and 4 bases respectively, with 10 bases between them. Per germline, CDR1 MRHNA and CDR2 SNTAGT. For this clone: The target antigen is unknown.

General study findings and limits: Limitation of the genetic and exposure-history diversity represented came from the few donors.

The V call is TRBV6-4, the J call TRBJ2-7, with a possible D match to TRBD1 (6 bases). This receptor was identified in a man aged 18-30 years in good health. Input material: naive CD8+ T cells sorted from blood. CDR3 nucleotides: TGTGCCAGCAGTGACTCCCGCAGGGGTTACGAGCAGTACTTC. This translates into CASSDSRRGYEQYF.